Sequencing of this T cell receptor beta chain was carried out in a study of control samples from healthy donors and cancer patients. Repertoires were generated with immunoSEQ multiplex PCR, while TCRdb's copy carries only in-frame clones and drops some. The data show some 120,000 clones, around 87% seen once. This CDR3 region has 13 residues. This receptor was obtained from a man between 60 and 75 years old in good health. What was sequenced was blood. The rearrangement uses TRBV1 and TRBJ2-1; the D segment call TRBD2 is taken from the table without a DNA check. TRBV1 is shown as a pseudogene. The CDR3 reads CTSSQSLYNEQFF. For the CDR3, the DNA is TGCACCAGCAGCCAATCCCTTTACAATGAGCAGTTCTTC.